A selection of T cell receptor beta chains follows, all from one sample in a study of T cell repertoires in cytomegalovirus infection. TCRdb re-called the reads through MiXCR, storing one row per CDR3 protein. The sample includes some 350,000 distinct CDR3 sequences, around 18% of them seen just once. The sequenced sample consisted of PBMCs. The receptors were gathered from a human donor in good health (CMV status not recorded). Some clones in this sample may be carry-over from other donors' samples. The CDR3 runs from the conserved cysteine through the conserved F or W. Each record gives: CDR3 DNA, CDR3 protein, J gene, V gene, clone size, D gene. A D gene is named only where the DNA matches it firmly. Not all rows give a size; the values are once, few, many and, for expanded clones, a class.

CDR3nt: TGTGCCAGCAGCCAAGTATACTTGGCGGGCCAGACGAACACCGGGGAGCTGTTTTTT
CDR3aa: CASSQVYLAGQTNTGELFF
j_gene: TRBJ2-2
v_gene: TRBV4-2
abundance: -
d_gene: -

CDR3nt: TGTGCCAGCAGTCCCCAATATTCTATAGGTGGCTCCTACAATGAGCAGTTCTTC
CDR3aa: CASSPQYSIGGSYNEQFF
j_gene: TRBJ2-1
v_gene: TRBV27
abundance: -
d_gene: -

CDR3nt: TGTGCCAGCAGCGAACGACAGGGATATACGCAGTATTTT
CDR3aa: CASSERQGYTQYF
j_gene: TRBJ2-3
v_gene: TRBV7-2
abundance: many
d_gene: TRBD1

CDR3nt: TGTGCCAGCAGCTTAGTGACAGGGAATCAACTGTTTTTT
CDR3aa: CASSLVTGNQLFF
j_gene: TRBJ1-4
v_gene: TRBV7-9
abundance: few
d_gene: TRBD1

CDR3nt: TGTGCCAGCAGGGACAGATGGGCGGAGACCCAGTACTTC
CDR3aa: CASRDRWAETQYF
j_gene: TRBJ2-5
v_gene: TRBV6-2/TRBV6-3
abundance: many
d_gene: -

CDR3nt: TGCAGCGCCGCGGGACAGCTGAACACTGAAGCTTTCTTT
CDR3aa: CSAAGQLNTEAFF
j_gene: TRBJ1-1
v_gene: TRBV29-1
abundance: -
d_gene: TRBD1

CDR3nt: TGTGCCAGCAGCTTAGCTGGGACGGCTGGAAACACCATATATTTT
CDR3aa: CASSLAGTAGNTIYF
j_gene: TRBJ1-3
v_gene: TRBV7-9
abundance: many
d_gene: -

CDR3nt: TGTGCCAGCACCCGGGCGGGGGTTAATGAAAAACTGTTTTTT
CDR3aa: CASTRAGVNEKLFF
j_gene: TRBJ1-4
v_gene: TRBV27
abundance: few
d_gene: -

CDR3nt: TGTGCCAGCGGACCCGGGACAGGTTACGAGCAGTACTTC
CDR3aa: CASGPGTGYEQYF
j_gene: TRBJ2-7
v_gene: TRBV27
abundance: -
d_gene: TRBD1

CDR3nt: TGCAGTGCTAGAGCATGGGGGCATGTCACCGGGGAGCTGTTTTTT
CDR3aa: CSARAWGHVTGELFF
j_gene: TRBJ2-2
v_gene: TRBV20-1
abundance: few
d_gene: -

CDR3nt: TGTGCCAGCAGCTTAGCCCTTTTGGGGTACGAGCAGTACTTC
CDR3aa: CASSLALLGYEQYF
j_gene: TRBJ2-7
v_gene: TRBV11-2
abundance: -
d_gene: -

CDR3nt: TGTGCCAGCAGTGAACGGCCCGGGCGACCGTACTTC
CDR3aa: CASSERPGRPYF
j_gene: TRBJ2-7
v_gene: TRBV2
abundance: few
d_gene: -

CDR3nt: TGTGCCAGCAGCTTAGTAAGCGGGACAAGGGGGGAGACCCAGTACTTC
CDR3aa: CASSLVSGTRGETQYF
j_gene: TRBJ2-5
v_gene: TRBV7-2
abundance: many
d_gene: -

CDR3nt: TGTGCCAGCAGCTTCTGGGGGACGGGAGAGACCCAGTACTTC
CDR3aa: CASSFWGTGETQYF
j_gene: TRBJ2-5
v_gene: TRBV7-9
abundance: few
d_gene: -

CDR3nt: TGTGCCAGCAGCGACGGGAACCCTAGCACAGATACGCAGTATTTT
CDR3aa: CASSDGNPSTDTQYF
j_gene: TRBJ2-3
v_gene: TRBV7-2
abundance: many
d_gene: -

CDR3nt: TGTGCCAGCAGTGTATACTCAGATACGCAGTATTTT
CDR3aa: CASSVYSDTQYF
j_gene: TRBJ2-3
v_gene: TRBV2
abundance: -
d_gene: -

CDR3nt: TGTGCCAGTAGCCCGGCCCGGGGACGTATAATGAACACTGAAGCTTTCTTT
CDR3aa: CASSPARGRIMNTEAFF
j_gene: TRBJ1-1
v_gene: TRBV19
abundance: -
d_gene: -

CDR3nt: TGTGCCAGCAGTTTAAGTCCGGCGCAGCGCAATGGCTACACCTTC
CDR3aa: CASSLSPAQRNGYTF
j_gene: TRBJ1-2
v_gene: TRBV12-3/TRBV12-4
abundance: many
d_gene: -

CDR3nt: TGTGCCAGCAGAGCGGGAGGGGGTTACAATGAGCAGTTCTTC
CDR3aa: CASRAGGGYNEQFF
j_gene: TRBJ2-1
v_gene: TRBV6-2/TRBV6-3
abundance: many
d_gene: TRBD2

CDR3nt: TGCAGTGCTAGGGACCTCCCTACCTACGAGCAGTACTTC
CDR3aa: CSARDLPTYEQYF
j_gene: TRBJ2-7
v_gene: TRBV20-1
abundance: few
d_gene: -

CDR3nt: TGTGCCAGCAGTCCCGACTTTCAACCAGATACGCAGTATTTT
CDR3aa: CASSPDFQPDTQYF
j_gene: TRBJ2-3
v_gene: TRBV5-4
abundance: many
d_gene: -

CDR3nt: TGTGCCAGCAGCCGGGACAGGCTAGCCGGGGAGCTGTTTTTT
CDR3aa: CASSRDRLAGELFF
j_gene: TRBJ2-2
v_gene: TRBV7-2
abundance: -
d_gene: TRBD1

CDR3nt: TGTGCCAGCAGCGGCGGACAGGGAGGGACTGAAGCTTTCTTT
CDR3aa: CASSGGQGGTEAFF
j_gene: TRBJ1-1
v_gene: TRBV7-9
abundance: many
d_gene: TRBD1

CDR3nt: TGTGCCATCGGCACCGTTGATTCACCCCTCCACTTT
CDR3aa: CAIGTVDSPLHF
j_gene: TRBJ1-6
v_gene: TRBV28
abundance: -
d_gene: -

CDR3nt: TGTGCCAGCAGTTTCTCAGGAGGAAGTAATGAGCAGTTCTTC
CDR3aa: CASSFSGGSNEQFF
j_gene: TRBJ2-1
v_gene: TRBV12-3/TRBV12-4
abundance: many
d_gene: -

CDR3nt: TGTGCCAGCAGTTTCGGTAGTGACAGCCCCTTCTTC
CDR3aa: CASSFGSDSPFF
j_gene: TRBJ2-1
v_gene: TRBV12-3/TRBV12-4
abundance: -
d_gene: -

CDR3nt: TGTGCCAGCACCGGGACAGACTACAATGAGCAGTTCTTC
CDR3aa: CASTGTDYNEQFF
j_gene: TRBJ2-1
v_gene: TRBV5-6
abundance: -
d_gene: TRBD1

CDR3nt: TGCGCCAGCAGCTTGGGGGGCTCCGGGACAGGGGGCAATGGCTACACCTTC
CDR3aa: CASSLGGSGTGGNGYTF
j_gene: TRBJ1-2
v_gene: TRBV5-1
abundance: -
d_gene: TRBD1

CDR3nt: TGTGCCAGTAGTATCTGGGGTGAGGAGACCCAGTACTTC
CDR3aa: CASSIWGEETQYF
j_gene: TRBJ2-5
v_gene: TRBV19
abundance: many
d_gene: -

CDR3nt: TGTGCCAGCATGGGGACAGGGGCCGAAAAGGGGTCCGTCCCTGAAAAACTGTTTTTT
CDR3aa: CASMGTGAEKGSVPEKLFF
j_gene: TRBJ1-4
v_gene: TRBV6-1
abundance: many
d_gene: TRBD1

CDR3nt: TGCAGTGCTAGAGCGACGGCAGGGGGGATCTCCTACAATGAGCAGTTCTTC
CDR3aa: CSARATAGGISYNEQFF
j_gene: TRBJ2-1
v_gene: TRBV20-1
abundance: many
d_gene: -

CDR3nt: TGCAGTGCAGTAACCCAGGGGGCGGAGACCCAGTACTTC
CDR3aa: CSAVTQGAETQYF
j_gene: TRBJ2-5
v_gene: TRBV20-1
abundance: few
d_gene: TRBD1

CDR3nt: TGTGCCAGCAGCCCCCGGACGACAGGGGGAGGAGAAAAACTGTTTTTT
CDR3aa: CASSPRTTGGGEKLFF
j_gene: TRBJ1-4
v_gene: TRBV5-4
abundance: many
d_gene: TRBD1

CDR3nt: TGTGCCAGCAGTACTCGACAGGGGACAGCTCAGCCCCAGCATTTT
CDR3aa: CASSTRQGTAQPQHF
j_gene: TRBJ1-5
v_gene: TRBV7-2
abundance: -
d_gene: TRBD1

CDR3nt: TGTGCCAGCAGCTCTCCGGGGGACAGACGATATGGCTACACCTTC
CDR3aa: CASSSPGDRRYGYTF
j_gene: TRBJ1-2
v_gene: TRBV7-8
abundance: many
d_gene: TRBD1

CDR3nt: TGCGCCAGCACCTCCAGGACAGGATACTACGAGCAGTACTTC
CDR3aa: CASTSRTGYYEQYF
j_gene: TRBJ2-7
v_gene: TRBV10-2
abundance: -
d_gene: TRBD1

CDR3nt: TGTGCCAGCAGTTTATTAGGGACAGTCGATAGCAATCAGCCCCAGCATTTT
CDR3aa: CASSLLGTVDSNQPQHF
j_gene: TRBJ1-5
v_gene: TRBV28
abundance: many
d_gene: TRBD1

CDR3nt: TGTGCCAGCAGCCCGGGACAGCTTGTAAATCAGCCCCAGCATTTT
CDR3aa: CASSPGQLVNQPQHF
j_gene: TRBJ1-5
v_gene: TRBV7-9
abundance: many
d_gene: TRBD1

CDR3nt: TGTGCCAGCAGCTTAGCACCTACGCGGGGGTACAATGAGCAGTTCTTC
CDR3aa: CASSLAPTRGYNEQFF
j_gene: TRBJ2-1
v_gene: TRBV7-9
abundance: few
d_gene: TRBD2

CDR3nt: TGTGCCAGCAGTCAGATGGGGGCCACTGAAGCTTTCTTT
CDR3aa: CASSQMGATEAFF
j_gene: TRBJ1-1
v_gene: TRBV12-3/TRBV12-4
abundance: -
d_gene: -

CDR3nt: TGTGCCAGCAGCCAAGAAGTCCACGAGCAGTACTTC
CDR3aa: CASSQEVHEQYF
j_gene: TRBJ2-7
v_gene: TRBV3-1
abundance: few
d_gene: -

CDR3nt: TGTGCCAGCAGCCGACAGGGGGCAGGATACGAGCAGTACTTC
CDR3aa: CASSRQGAGYEQYF
j_gene: TRBJ2-7
v_gene: TRBV7-2
abundance: many
d_gene: TRBD1